Below, 24 T cell receptor beta chains from the same sample are listed, as sequenced in a study of radiation and T cells in renal cell carcinoma. Stated treatment: 15 Gy SBRT to primary tumor, nephrectomy 4 weeks later. Profiling relied on immunoSEQ multiplex PCR, and the TCRdb table lists in-frame clones only, not all of them. The sample consists of roughly 12,000 clones, 30% to 40% of them appearing once. Material: tumor tissue, obtained from a patient whose treatment included radiotherapy and nephrectomy. Every receptor here comes from a man aged 55-75 years with renal cell carcinoma.

This clone was counted a few times. The rearrangement joins TRBV6-1 to TRBJ1-3; TRBD1 is a possible D gene (6 bases). V lost 6 bases and J 4 bases, leaving 16 bases between the germline ends. The CDR3 totals 15 residues. CDR1 is MNHNS and CDR2 is SASEGT in the germline V gene. CDR3 in amino acids: CASRYQQGSGNTIYF. The DNA of the CDR3 is TGTGCCAGCAGGTACCAACAGGGATCGGGAAACACCATATATTTT.

The V gene is TRBV7-2, the J gene TRBJ2-1; 13 nucleotides match TRBD2. The CDR3 spans 15 residues. CDR1 is SGHTA and CDR2 is FQGNSA in the germline V gene. The trim removed 5 bases at V and 9 bases at J, leaving 7 bases unmatched. The CDR3 is CASSPRTSGGGEQFF. The CDR3 coding sequence is TGTGCCAGCAGCCCTCGGACTAGCGGGGGCGGTGAGCAGTTCTTC.

The chain recombines TRBV18 with TRBJ2-7; maybe TRBD2 (6 bases). This CDR3 is built from 14 residues. The V gene lost 4 bases and the J gene lost 3 bases, with 13 bases spanning the gap. Germline V CDR1 and CDR2: KGHSH, LQKENI. For the CDR3, the DNA is TGTGCCAGCTCACTTCAGGGAGGAAGCTACGAGCAGTACTTC. Its translation is CASSLQGGSYEQYF.

By frequency in the sample, this clone is medium-sized. This chain joins TRBV2 and TRBJ1-5, with D perhaps TRBD1 (6 bases). The V end lost 7 bases, the J end lost 0 bases, and 13 bases lay between the germline ends. CDR1 is SNHLY, CDR2 FYNNEI, per germline. This CDR3 contains 15 residues. The DNA for the CDR3 is TGTGCCAGCAACCCGGGACAAATTAGCAATCAGCCCCAGCATTTT. It is translated as CASNPGQISNQPQHF.

The chain couples TRBV4-3 to TRBJ2-5; TRBD1 matches 7 bases. J was trimmed by 1 base and V by 3 bases; bases with no gene match: 2. The length of the CDR3 is 14 residues. Germline V gives CDR1 LGHNA, CDR2 YSLEER. CDR3 nucleotide sequence: TGCGCCAGCAGCCAGGGACAGATCCAAGAGACCCAGTACTTC. Its translation is CASSQGQIQETQYF.

The chain carries TRBV9 and TRBJ1-5, with D possibly being TRBD1 (6 bases). This CDR3 spans 16 amino acids. Trimming removed 4 bases from V and 0 bases from J, with 14 bases in between. Looked up from germline, CDR1 is SGDLS and CDR2 is YYNGEE. CDR3 sequence (DNA): TGTGCCAGCAGCCTAGGGGGTCCTAATAGCAATCAGCCCCAGCATTTT. Translation: CASSLGGPNSNQPQHF. The full variable domain, completed using reference TRBV9 and TRBJ1-5, is DSGVTQTPKHLITATGQRVTLRCSPRSGDLSVYWYQQSLDQGLQFLIQYYNGEERAKGNILERFSAQQFPDLHSELNLSSLELGDSALYFCASSLGGPNSNQPQHFGDGTRLSIL.

A remark on this clone: Germline is not matched at one junction end, which may reflect a read error. This chain joins TRBV23-1 and TRBJ1-4, with no clear D. TRBV23-1 is known as an ORF, though its function is uncertain. The CDR3 runs to 10 residues. DNA of the CDR3: TGCGCCAGCACTAATCAAAAACTGTTTTTT. Its translation is CASTNQKLFF.

The chain uses TRBV19 and TRBJ2-7; no definite D call. V was cut by 3 bases and J by 4 bases, with 10 bases left in between. CDR1 and CDR2 (germline): LNHDA, SQIVND (reference sequence). The CDR3 runs 13 residues. In DNA, the CDR3 is TGTGCCAGTAGTATGGACCCCCGTTACGAGCAGTACTTC. Translation gives CASSMDPRYEQYF.

This clone was observed a few times. This chain links TRBV2 with TRBJ2-1, with no clear D. CDR1 SNHLY and CDR2 FYNNEI come from the germline V gene. This CDR3 comprises 11 residues. Trimming pared 7 bases from V and 6 bases from J, leaving 7 bases between. CDR3 region: CASTQTNEQFF. The CDR3 nucleotides read TGTGCCAGCACGCAGACCAATGAGCAGTTCTTC.

J is TRBJ2-7 and V is TRBV11-3; maybe TRBD2 (6 bases). The germline V and J ends were trimmed by 4 bases and 3 bases, with 7 bases remaining between them. In germline, CDR1 is SGHNT, CDR2 YENEEA. This CDR3 contains 12 residues. The CDR3 here is CASSSGVYEQYV. As DNA, the CDR3 is TGTGCCAGCAGCTCGGGAGTCTACGAGCAGTACGTC.

This clone has a handful of counts. This chain links TRBV11-3 with TRBJ2-7; no firm D call. Germline V gene lookup returns CDR1 SGHNT and CDR2 YENEEA. The V and J ends lost 5 bases and 4 bases respectively, with 3 bases between them. There are 10 residues in the CDR3. As DNA, the CDR3 is TGTGCCAGCAGCAATTACGAGCAGTACTTC. Amino acids: CASSNYEQYF.

This clone was detected ten times or more. The J gene is TRBJ1-4, the V gene TRBV25-1; D not certain. V was clipped by 3 bases and J by 7 bases, with 12 bases between them. Germline-derived CDR1 and CDR2 are MGHDK and SYGVNS. The CDR3 is 14 residues long. CDR3 in DNA: TGTGCCAGCAGTGAGTATTCCGGAGGTGAAAAACTGTTTTTT. This codes for CASSEYSGGEKLFF.

This sequence joins TRBV29-1 and TRBJ2-7, with a possible D match to TRBD1 (6 bases). With 3 bases removed from V and 3 bases from J, the gap between germline ends came to 9 bases. This CDR3 contains 12 residues. Germline assignment: CDR1 SQVTM and CDR2 ANQGSEA. CDR3 in amino acids: CSVDIGGYEQYF. As DNA, the CDR3 is TGCAGCGTTGACATAGGGGGCTACGAGCAGTACTTC.

V gene TRBV4-3 combines with J gene TRBJ2-5, with a tentative D call TRBD2 (5 bases). The germline V and J ends were trimmed by 4 bases and 4 bases, with 22 bases remaining between them. This CDR3 has 17 residues. Per the germline V gene, CDR1 is LGHNA and CDR2 is YSLEER. CDR3 bases: TGCGCCAGCAGCCGCGAGACCGTGGGGATAAGCGGAGAGACCCAGTACTTC. This codes for CASSRETVGISGETQYF.

This clone was detected only a few times. The chain recombines TRBV19 with TRBJ2-5, with 7 nucleotides matching TRBD2. Germline V CDR1 and CDR2: LNHDA, SQIVND (reference sequence). The V and J ends lost 6 bases and 0 bases, in that order; junction bases with no gene match: 1. There are 13 residues in the CDR3. The CDR3 spells CASSGGYQETQYF. The CDR3 coding sequence is TGTGCCAGTAGCGGGGGGTACCAAGAGACCCAGTACTTC.

This clone was picked up a small number of times. The chain joins TRBV6-1 to TRBJ2-5; D ambiguous. V lost 7 bases to trimming and J lost 5 bases, with 8 bases between them. The length of the CDR3 is 11 residues. The germline V gene has CDR1 MNHNS and CDR2 SASEGT. CDR3 in amino acids: CASIRQETQYF. CDR3 in DNA: TGTGCCAGCATACGGCAGGAGACCCAGTACTTC.

V usage is TRBV20-1 and J usage is TRBJ2-1; TRBD2 agrees at 8 bases. Trimming removed 8 bases from V and 6 bases from J; junction bases left unmatched: 3. The CDR3 is 11 residues long. CDR1 DFQATT and CDR2 SNEGSKA come from the germline V gene (reference sequence). The CDR3 loop is CSPGTSNEQFF. In nucleotides, the CDR3 is TGCAGTCCAGGGACTAGCAATGAGCAGTTCTTC.

In this sample, this clone turned up a few times. This chain connects TRBV7-2 to TRBJ1-5, with D perhaps matching TRBD1 (5 bases). Germline lookup yields CDR1 SGHTA and CDR2 FQGNSA. Trimming left V 5 bases short and J 6 bases short, with 14 bases between. The CDR3 length is 14 residues. The CDR3 loop reads CASSTPVGAQPQHF. CDR3 in DNA: TGTGCCAGCAGCACGCCCGTCGGGGCTCAGCCCCAGCATTTT.

The table lists this clone with a few counts. The V and J genes are TRBV7-2 and TRBJ2-1, with D unclear. The CDR3 has 14 residues. From germline, CDR1 is SGHTA and CDR2 FQGNSA. The V end was cut by 3 bases, the J end by 7 bases, with 13 bases between. Here the CDR3 DNA reads TGTGCCAGCAGCTTCCGCACTCTTGGTAATGAGCAGTTCTTC. It yields the protein CASSFRTLGNEQFF. The full variable domain, rest sourced from reference TRBV7-2 and TRBJ2-1, is GAGVSQSPSNKVTEKGKDVELRCDPISGHTALYWYRQSLGQGLEFLIYFQGNSAPDKSGLPSDRFSAERTGGSVSTLTIQRTQQEDSAVYLCASSFRTLGNEQFFGPGTRLTVL.

The chain combines TRBV30 with TRBJ2-3; 7 nucleotides line up with TRBD1. The CDR3 totals 13 residues. The germline V gene encodes CDR1 GTSNPN and CDR2 SVGIG (reference sequence). The V gene end was trimmed by 0 bases and the J gene end by 4 bases; junction bases not matched to a gene: 1. The DNA of the CDR3 is TGTGCCTGGAGTGTCACAGGGGCAGATACGCAGTATTTT. This gives the protein CAWSVTGADTQYF.

This clone was observed many times. V usage is TRBV6-5 and J usage is TRBJ1-2; a possible D gene is TRBD1 (6 bases). Germline CDR1 is MNHEY and CDR2 is SVGAGI. CDR3 length: 15 residues. The V end lost 4 bases, the J end lost 0 bases, and 12 bases lay between the germline ends. The CDR3, as DNA: TGTGCCAGCAGTTCCGGAAGGGGGGCTAACTATGGCTACACCTTC. It specifies CASSSGRGANYGYTF.

The sample holds a few counts of this clone. V and J are TRBV7-9 and TRBJ1-6; no reliable D call. Germline V CDR1 and CDR2: SEHNR, FQNEAQ (reference sequence). Trimming took off 5 bases at V and 7 bases at J, with 6 bases between the two ends. The CDR3 contains 12 residues. This chain's CDR3 is CASSAHNSPLHF. The CDR3 coding sequence is TGTGCCAGCAGCGCTCACAATTCACCCCTCCACTTT. Full variable domain (rest looked up from reference TRBV7-9 and TRBJ1-6): DTGVSQNPRHKITKRGQNVTFRCDPISEHNRLYWYRQTLGQGPEFLTYFQNEAQLEKSRLLSDRFSAERPKGSFSTLEIQRTEQGDSAMYLCASSAHNSPLHFGNGTRLTVT.

This clone was detected a few times. The chain joins TRBV9 to TRBJ2-7; TRBD1 matches 7 bases. Germline CDR1 is SGDLS and CDR2 is YYNGEE. The CDR3 is 15 residues long. Unmatched junction bases numbered 9, after V lost 4 bases and J lost 2 bases. CDR3 DNA: TGTGCCAGCAGCCAGACCGTGACAGGGACCTACGAGCAGTACTTC. This translates into CASSQTVTGTYEQYF. Combining the CDR3 with reference TRBV9 and TRBJ2-7 gives the whole variable domain DSGVTQTPKHLITATGQRVTLRCSPRSGDLSVYWYQQSLDQGLQFLIQYYNGEERAKGNILERFSAQQFPDLHSELNLSSLELGDSALYFCASSQTVTGTYEQYFGPGTRLTVT.

The chain carries TRBV7-2 and TRBJ2-3, with D perhaps TRBD2 (6 bases). The CDR3 consists of 14 residues. The germline V gene encodes CDR1 SGHTA and CDR2 FQGNSA. Trimming took 4 bases from V and 6 from J, leaving 14 bases between them. The CDR3 coding sequence is TGTGCCAGCAGCTACGGGACTTCACTCGATACGCAGTATTTT. Its protein product is CASSYGTSLDTQYF.